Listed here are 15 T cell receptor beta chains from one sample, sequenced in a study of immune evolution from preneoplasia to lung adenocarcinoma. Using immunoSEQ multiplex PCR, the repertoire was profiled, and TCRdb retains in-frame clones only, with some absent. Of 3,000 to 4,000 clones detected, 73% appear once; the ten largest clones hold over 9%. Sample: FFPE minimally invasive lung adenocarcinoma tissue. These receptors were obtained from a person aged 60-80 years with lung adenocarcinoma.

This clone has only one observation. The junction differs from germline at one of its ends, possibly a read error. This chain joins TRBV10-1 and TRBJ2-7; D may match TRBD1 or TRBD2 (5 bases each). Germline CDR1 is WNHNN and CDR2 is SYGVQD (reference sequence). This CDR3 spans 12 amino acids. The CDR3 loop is CANSEPGTEQYF. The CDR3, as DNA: TGCGCCAACAGTGAACCAGGGACCGAGCAGTACTTC.

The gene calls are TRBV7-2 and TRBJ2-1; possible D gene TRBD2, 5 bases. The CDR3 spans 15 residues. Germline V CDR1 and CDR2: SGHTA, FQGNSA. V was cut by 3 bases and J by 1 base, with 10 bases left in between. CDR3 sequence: CASSLREGSYNEQFF. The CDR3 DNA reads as TGTGCCAGCAGCTTGCGAGAGGGTTCCTACAATGAGCAGTTCTTC.

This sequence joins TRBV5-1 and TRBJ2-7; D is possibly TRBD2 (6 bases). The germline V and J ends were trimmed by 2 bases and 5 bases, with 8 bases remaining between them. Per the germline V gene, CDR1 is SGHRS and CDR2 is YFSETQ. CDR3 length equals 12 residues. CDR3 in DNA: TGCGCCAGCAGCTTAGGCGGGGACGAGCAGTACTTC. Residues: CASSLGGDEQYF.

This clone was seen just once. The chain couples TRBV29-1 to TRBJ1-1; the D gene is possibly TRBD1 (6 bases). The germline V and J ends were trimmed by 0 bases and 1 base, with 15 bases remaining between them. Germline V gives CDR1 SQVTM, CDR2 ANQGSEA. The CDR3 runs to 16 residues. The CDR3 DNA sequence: TGCAGCGTTGAAGATTCCTTAGCGACAGGGAACACTGAAGCTTTCTTT. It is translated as CSVEDSLATGNTEAFF.

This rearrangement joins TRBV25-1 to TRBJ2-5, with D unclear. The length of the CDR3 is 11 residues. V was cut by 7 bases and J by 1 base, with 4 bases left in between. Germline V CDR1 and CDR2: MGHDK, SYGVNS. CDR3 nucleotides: TGTGCCAGCACAGTCCAAGAGACCCAGTACTTC. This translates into CASTVQETQYF.

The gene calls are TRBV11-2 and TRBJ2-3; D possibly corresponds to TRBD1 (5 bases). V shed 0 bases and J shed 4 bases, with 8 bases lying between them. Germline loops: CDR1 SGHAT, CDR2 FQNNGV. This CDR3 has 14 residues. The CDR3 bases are TGTGCCAGCAGCTTAGATATAGGGGCAGATACGCAGTATTTT. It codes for CASSLDIGADTQYF.

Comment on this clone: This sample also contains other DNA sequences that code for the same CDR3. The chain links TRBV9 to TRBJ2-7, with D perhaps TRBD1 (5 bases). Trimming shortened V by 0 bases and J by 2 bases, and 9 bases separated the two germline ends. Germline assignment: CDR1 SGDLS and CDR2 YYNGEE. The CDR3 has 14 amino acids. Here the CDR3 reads CASSVGGVPYEQYF. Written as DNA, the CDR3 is TGTGCCAGCAGCGTAGGGGGCGTACCCTACGAGCAGTACTTC.

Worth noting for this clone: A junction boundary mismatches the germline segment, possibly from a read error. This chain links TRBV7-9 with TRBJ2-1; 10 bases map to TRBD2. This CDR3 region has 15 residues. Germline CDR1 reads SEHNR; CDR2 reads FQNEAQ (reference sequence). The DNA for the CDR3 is TGTGCCAGCAGCCTAGCGGGAGCCTCCACCAATGAGCAGTTCTTC. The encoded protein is CASSLAGASTNEQFF.

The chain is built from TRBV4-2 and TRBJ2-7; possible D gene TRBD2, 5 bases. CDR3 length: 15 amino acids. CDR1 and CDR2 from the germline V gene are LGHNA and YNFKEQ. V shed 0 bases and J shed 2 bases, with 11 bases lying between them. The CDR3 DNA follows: TGTGCCAGCAGCCAAGATCGGGGTCCCGCCTACGAGCAGTACTTC. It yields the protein CASSQDRGPAYEQYF.

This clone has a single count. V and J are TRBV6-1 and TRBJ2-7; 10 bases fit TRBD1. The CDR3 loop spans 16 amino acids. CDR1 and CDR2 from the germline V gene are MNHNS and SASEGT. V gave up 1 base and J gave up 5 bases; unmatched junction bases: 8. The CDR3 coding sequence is TGTGCCAGCAGTGAAGTTTGGGGACAGGGGAATAACGAGCAGTACTTC. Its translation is CASSEVWGQGNNEQYF.

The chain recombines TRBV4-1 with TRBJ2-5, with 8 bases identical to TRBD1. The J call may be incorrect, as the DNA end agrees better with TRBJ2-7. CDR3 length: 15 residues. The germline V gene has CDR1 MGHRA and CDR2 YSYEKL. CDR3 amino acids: CASSQGPGGPYEQYF. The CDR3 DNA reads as TGCGCCAGCAGCCAAGGGCCAGGGGGCCCCTACGAGCAGTACTTC.

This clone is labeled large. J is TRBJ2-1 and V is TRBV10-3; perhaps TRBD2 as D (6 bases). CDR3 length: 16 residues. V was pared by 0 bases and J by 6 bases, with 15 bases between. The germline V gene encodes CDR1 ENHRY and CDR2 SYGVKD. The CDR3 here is CAISESTGEGSNEQFF. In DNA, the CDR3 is TGTGCCATCAGTGAGTCAACGGGAGAAGGATCCAATGAGCAGTTCTTC.

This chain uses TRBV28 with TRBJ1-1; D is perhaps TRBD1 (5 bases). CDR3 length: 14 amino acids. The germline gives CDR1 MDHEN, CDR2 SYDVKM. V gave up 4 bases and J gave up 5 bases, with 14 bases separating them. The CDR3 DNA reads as TGTGCCAGCAGTTACGGGACCGTGGGAACTGAAGCTTTCTTT. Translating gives CASSYGTVGTEAFF.

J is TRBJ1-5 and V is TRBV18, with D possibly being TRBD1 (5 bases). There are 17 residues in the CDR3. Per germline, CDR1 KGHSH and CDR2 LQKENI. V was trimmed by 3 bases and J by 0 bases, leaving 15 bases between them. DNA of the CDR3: TGTGCCAGCTCACCCAGGCCAGGGTATGGTAGCAATCAGCCCCAGCATTTT. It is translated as CASSPRPGYGSNQPQHF.

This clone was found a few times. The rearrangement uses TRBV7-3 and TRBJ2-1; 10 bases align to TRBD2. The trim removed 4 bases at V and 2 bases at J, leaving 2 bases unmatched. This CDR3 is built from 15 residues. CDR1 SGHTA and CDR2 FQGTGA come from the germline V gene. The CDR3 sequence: CASSSGTSAYNEQFF. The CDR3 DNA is TGTGCCAGCAGCTCGGGGACTAGCGCCTACAATGAGCAGTTCTTC.